The T cell receptor (beta chain) under discussion was sequenced for a study of shared clonotypes between healthy human individuals (dated by TCRdb to about 2020). A note on the overall study: A couple of women and a few men aged 18 to 49 years were included in the cohort. Blood TCR repertoires of roughly 5 healthy adults were deeply sequenced to estimate repertoire size and the extent of clonotype sharing between individuals. To increase sequencing depth and limit assay-specific biases, TCR repertoire library preparation and sequencing were carried out by different laboratories using diverse techniques. Per donor, leukapheresis produced somewhere between about 0.8 and 9 billion PBMCs. Findings and caveats that apply to the study as a whole: Pairwise subsampling led to the expectation that sequencing depth would affect the degree of clonotype sharing among donors. Because the study included a small number of donors, the genetic and exposure-history diversity represented was limited. Only blood was sampled, and tissue TCR repertoires likely differ from those in blood.

Worth noting for this clone: Its antigen is currently not known. Per-base quality was not reported, and no clone a single base away is much larger than it.

The donors were healthy, HIV-negative adults who had no recently reported acute infections or vaccinations. Every donor was a Caucasian adult living in Nashville, Tennessee, USA. For unsorted samples, tens of millions of PBMCs were counted, and genomic DNA was extracted using the QIAamp DNA Blood Mini kit. Blood was obtained by leukapheresis, after which PBMCs were separated by Ficoll-Histopaque density gradient centrifugation and cryopreserved in liquid nitrogen vapor phase. Using the deep immunoSEQ assay, TCR CDR3 regions were amplified from genomic DNA by multiplex PCR. Extracted genomic DNA from each cell subset was spread evenly across all wells of several immunoSEQ 96-well plates, with each plate serving as a replicate. Each replicate PCR for unsorted PBMC received 250 to 300 ng genomic DNA, equal to about 30,000 T cell genomes. Genomic DNA from unsorted PBMC was sequenced over ten immunoSEQ deep assay plates. Purified libraries were measured with a Qubit 3.0 fluorometer, size-checked on a Bioanalyzer 2100, and measured again with the KAPA Library Quantification kit. Every immunoSEQ 96-well plate was sequenced on a dedicated single-read 150-cycle Illumina NextSeq 550 flow cell. The source study handled its data this way. The immunoSEQ output contained only junctional sequences without quality scores, so filtering could not match that applied to full-length reads. Sequences were annotated with PyIR, a Python wrapper for IgBLAST v1.9, and V/J genes and CDR3 were assigned using IMGT germline references. Reads with weak V/J assignments (E-value above 1e-6), missing CDR3, stop codons, out-of-frame junctions, or ambiguous translated residues were removed. V3J clonotypes were defined as sequences sharing the same inferred V gene, J gene, and CDR3 amino acid sequence. The percentage overlap between two repertoires was calculated by dividing the number of shared unique clonotypes by the size of the smaller repertoire. Repertoire richness was assessed with RTK rarefaction, the Chao1 estimator, and Recon v2.1 estimates of unobserved clonotypes. TCRdb limited this immuneACCESS table to in-frame rearrangements with V and J called. A share of clones is missing; checked studies link under half to unresolved V genes, and the rest is unexplained. V and J calls and clone size follow that table, whereas D and trimming were derived from the DNA. The table for this sample lists about 470,000 clones; around 75% of them were counted only once. The ten largest clonotypes hold around 14% of the sample.

This receptor was obtained from a woman aged 40 to 49 in good health. Some clones in this sample may be carry-over from other donors' samples. Sequencing was carried out using PBMCs.

Here is the DNA: TGCGCCAGCAGCTTGGATGCGGGAGTACACAATGAGCAGTTCTTC. This sequence encodes CASSLDAGVHNEQFF. Recombination connected TRBV5-1 to TRBJ2-1, with 7 middle bases fitting TRBD2. Taken from the germline V gene, the CDR1 and CDR2 loops are SGHRS and YFSETQ. From the cysteine through the phenylalanine, the CDR3 covers 15 amino acids. Here the CDR3 DNA is all that survives: 45 bases in frame from base 1. From V the trimming removes 0 bases and from J it removes 5 bases, while the gene matches leave 5 bases of the junction unaccounted for.